These T cell receptor beta chains were read from a single sample in a study of cytomegalovirus exposure and HLA in healthy donors. Some clones are missing from TCRdb's copy, which holds only in-frame ones; the method was immunoSEQ multiplex PCR. Among around 130,000 clones listed, roughly 70% were seen once. What was sequenced was PBMCs. Receptors originate from a man aged 40-55 years in good health and CMV-seropositive. Each CDR3 is given with its conserved first and last residue. A D gene is named only where the DNA matches it firmly. Clone size is not always given. Where it is, it says once, few, many or a class for expanded clones.

j_call: TRBJ2-7
clone_size: NA
v_call: TRBV4-2
d_call: TRBD2
cdr3_nt: TGTGCCAGCAGCCATCGTAGCGGGGGGTCCTACGAGCAGTACTTC
cdr3_aa: CASSHRSGGSYEQYF

j_call: TRBJ1-2
clone_size: NA
v_call: TRBV27
d_call: NA
cdr3_nt: TGTGCCAGCAGTTTCGGGGGAGGCTATGGCTACACCTTC
cdr3_aa: CASSFGGGYGYTF

j_call: TRBJ2-7
clone_size: NA
v_call: TRBV6-6
d_call: NA
cdr3_nt: TGTGCCAGCAGTCTAAAGGTGGGCAGGTCGGTTGAGCAGTACTTC
cdr3_aa: CASSLKVGRSVEQYF

j_call: TRBJ1-4
clone_size: few
v_call: TRBV4-1
d_call: NA
cdr3_nt: TGCGCCAGCAGCCCTGGACATTCAACTAATGAAAAACTGTTTTTT
cdr3_aa: CASSPGHSTNEKLFF

j_call: TRBJ2-7
clone_size: NA
v_call: TRBV6-5
d_call: NA
cdr3_nt: TGTGCCAGCAGCACCGACAGATACGAGCAGTACTTC
cdr3_aa: CASSTDRYEQYF

j_call: TRBJ1-1
clone_size: NA
v_call: TRBV2
d_call: TRBD1
cdr3_nt: TGTGCCAGCAGTCCCGGGACAGGGGCATGGGACACTGAAGCTTTCTTT
cdr3_aa: CASSPGTGAWDTEAFF

j_call: TRBJ2-3
clone_size: NA
v_call: TRBV4-1
d_call: TRBD2
cdr3_nt: TGCGCCAGCAGCCAAGAAGGGTTAGCGGGGTTGGAAGATACGCAGTATTTT
cdr3_aa: CASSQEGLAGLEDTQYF

j_call: TRBJ2-2
clone_size: NA
v_call: TRBV7-9
d_call: NA
cdr3_nt: TGTGCCAGCAGCCCCGGGAGTCATTTAACCGGGGAGCTGTTTTTT
cdr3_aa: CASSPGSHLTGELFF

j_call: TRBJ2-1
clone_size: once
v_call: TRBV6-4
d_call: TRBD2
cdr3_nt: TGTGCCAGCAGTGAATCCCGACTAGCGGGGCTGGATGAGCAGTTCTTC
cdr3_aa: CASSESRLAGLDEQFF

j_call: TRBJ2-7
clone_size: NA
v_call: TRBV4-2
d_call: NA
cdr3_nt: TGTGCCAGCAGCCCAGGGTCAGGTTACGAGCAGTACTTC
cdr3_aa: CASSPGSGYEQYF

j_call: TRBJ2-7
clone_size: once
v_call: TRBV6-5
d_call: NA
cdr3_nt: TGTGCCAGCAGTTACTCGCGGGACCCCTCCTACGAGCAGTACTTC
cdr3_aa: CASSYSRDPSYEQYF

j_call: TRBJ1-2
clone_size: NA
v_call: TRBV27
d_call: NA
cdr3_nt: TGTGCCAGCAGTTGGGGCAGGGGAACCTATGGCTACACCTTC
cdr3_aa: CASSWGRGTYGYTF

j_call: TRBJ2-7
clone_size: NA
v_call: TRBV19
d_call: NA
cdr3_nt: TGTGCCAGTAGTCCCGGACTGACCTACGAGCAGTACTTC
cdr3_aa: CASSPGLTYEQYF

j_call: TRBJ2-3
clone_size: NA
v_call: TRBV5-4
d_call: TRBD2
cdr3_nt: TGTGCCAGCAGCGCCGGACTAGCGGGGTCTACAGATACGCAGTATTTT
cdr3_aa: CASSAGLAGSTDTQYF

j_call: TRBJ2-7
clone_size: few
v_call: TRBV19
d_call: NA
cdr3_nt: TGTGCCAGTAGTAGCGGGGACGAGCAGTACTTC
cdr3_aa: CASSSGDEQYF